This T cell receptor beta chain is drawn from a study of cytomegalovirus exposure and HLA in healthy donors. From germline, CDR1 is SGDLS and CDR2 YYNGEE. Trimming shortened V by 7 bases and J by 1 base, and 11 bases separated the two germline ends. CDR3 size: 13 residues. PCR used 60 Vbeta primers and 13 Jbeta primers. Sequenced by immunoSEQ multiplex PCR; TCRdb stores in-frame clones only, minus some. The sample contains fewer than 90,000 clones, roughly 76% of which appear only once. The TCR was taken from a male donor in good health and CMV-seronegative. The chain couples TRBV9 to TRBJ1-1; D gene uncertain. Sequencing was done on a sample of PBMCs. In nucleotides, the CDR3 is TGTGCCAGCGCGAGAGGCGGGAACACTGAAGCTTTCTTT. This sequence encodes CASARGGNTEAFF.